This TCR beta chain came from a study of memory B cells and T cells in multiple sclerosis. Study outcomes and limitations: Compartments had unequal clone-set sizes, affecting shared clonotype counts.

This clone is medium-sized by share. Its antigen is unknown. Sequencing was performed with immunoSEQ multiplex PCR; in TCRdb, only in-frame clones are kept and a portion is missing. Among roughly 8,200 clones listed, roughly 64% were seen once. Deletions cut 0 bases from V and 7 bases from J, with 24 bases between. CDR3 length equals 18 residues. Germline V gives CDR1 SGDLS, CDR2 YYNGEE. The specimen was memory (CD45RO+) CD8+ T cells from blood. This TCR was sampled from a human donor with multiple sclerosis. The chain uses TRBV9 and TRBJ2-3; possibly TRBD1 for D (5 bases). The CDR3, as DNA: TGTGCCAGCAGCGTAGAAATCGACAGCGATCCGTTTAAAAATACGCAGTATTTT. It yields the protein CASSVEIDSDPFKNTQYF.